This TCR beta chain was sequenced in a study of blood T cells in healthy people across ages. Study results and caveats: In older individuals, TCR beta diversity per million T cells was lower, falling roughly linearly with age.

Sample-barcoded 5' priming and a J-beta primer mix drove a second PCR of about 6 to 12 cycles. Each cDNA molecule carried a tag from a template-switch adaptor that contained 12 random nucleotides. TCRdb re-derived calls from the 5' RACE reads in MiXCR, one entry per CDR3 protein. The table lists 1.2 million to 1.5 million distinct CDR3 sequences, approximately 63% of them singletons, with roughly 6.3% in the top ten. In germline, CDR1 is ENHRY, CDR2 SYGVKD. V lost 8 bases, J lost 6 bases, and 4 bases stayed unmatched. The length of the CDR3 is 12 residues. Worth noting for this clonotype: Its antigen is not identified.

Sample: blood. This sequence was found in a man younger than 35 in good health. V usage is TRBV10-3 and J usage is TRBJ1-2, with 9 bases lining up with TRBD1. In nucleotides, the CDR3 is TGTGCCATCCGTCGGACAGGGGATGGCTACACCTTC. Amino acids: CAIRRTGDGYTF.